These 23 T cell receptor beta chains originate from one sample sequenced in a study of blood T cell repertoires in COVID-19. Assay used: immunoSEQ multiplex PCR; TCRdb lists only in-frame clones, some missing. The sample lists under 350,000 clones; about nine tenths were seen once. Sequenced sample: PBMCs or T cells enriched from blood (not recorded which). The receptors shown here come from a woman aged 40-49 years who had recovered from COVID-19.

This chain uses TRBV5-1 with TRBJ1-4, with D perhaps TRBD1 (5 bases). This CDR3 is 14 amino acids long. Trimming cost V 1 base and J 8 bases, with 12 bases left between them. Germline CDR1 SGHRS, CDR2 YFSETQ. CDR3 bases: TGCGCCAGCAGCTTGTTGGGGGGAACCGAAAAACTGTTTTTT. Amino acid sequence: CASSLLGGTEKLFF. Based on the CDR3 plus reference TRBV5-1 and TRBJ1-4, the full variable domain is KAGVTQTPRYLIKTRGQQVTLSCSPISGHRSVSWYQQTPGQGLQFLFEYFSETQRNKGNFPGRFSGRQFSNSRSEMNVSTLELGDSALYLCASSLLGGTEKLFFGSGTQLSVL.

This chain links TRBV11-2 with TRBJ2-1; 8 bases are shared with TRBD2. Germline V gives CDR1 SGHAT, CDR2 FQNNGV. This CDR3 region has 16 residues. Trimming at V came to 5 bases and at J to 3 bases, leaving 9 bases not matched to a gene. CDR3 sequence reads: CASSAVAGGNYNEQFF. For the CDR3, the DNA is TGTGCCAGCAGCGCCGTCGCGGGGGGTAACTACAATGAGCAGTTCTTC.

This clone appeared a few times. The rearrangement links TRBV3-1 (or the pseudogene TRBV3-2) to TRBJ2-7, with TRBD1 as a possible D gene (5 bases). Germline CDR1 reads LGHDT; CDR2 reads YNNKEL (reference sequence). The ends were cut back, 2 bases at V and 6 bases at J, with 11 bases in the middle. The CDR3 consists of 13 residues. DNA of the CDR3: TGTGCCAGCAGCCAAAGTGGGGCGGTCGAGCAGTACTTC. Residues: CASSQSGAVEQYF.

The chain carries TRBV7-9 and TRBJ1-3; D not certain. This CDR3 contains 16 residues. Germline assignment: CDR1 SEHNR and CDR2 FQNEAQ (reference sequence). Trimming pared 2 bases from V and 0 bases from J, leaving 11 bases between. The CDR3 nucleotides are TGTGCCAGCAGCTTAAGAGAGGGCCCCTCTGGAAACACCATATATTTT. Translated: CASSLREGPSGNTIYF.

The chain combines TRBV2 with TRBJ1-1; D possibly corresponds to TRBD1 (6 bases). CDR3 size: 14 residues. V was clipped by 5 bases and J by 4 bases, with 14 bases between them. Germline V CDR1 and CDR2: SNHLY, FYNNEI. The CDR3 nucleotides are TGTGCCAGCAGTAAACAGGGTGTGGGCACTGAAGCTTTCTTT. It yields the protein CASSKQGVGTEAFF. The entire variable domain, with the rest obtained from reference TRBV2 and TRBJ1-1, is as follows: EPEVTQTPSHQVTQMGQEVILRCVPISNHLYFYWYRQILGQKVEFLVSFYNNEISEKSEIFDDQFSVERPDGSNFTLKIRSTKLEDSAMYFCASSKQGVGTEAFFGQGTRLTVV.

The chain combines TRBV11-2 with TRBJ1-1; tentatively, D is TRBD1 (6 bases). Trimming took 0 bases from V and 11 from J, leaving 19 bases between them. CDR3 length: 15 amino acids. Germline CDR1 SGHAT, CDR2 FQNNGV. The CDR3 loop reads CASSLEGRGLVGAFF. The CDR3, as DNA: TGTGCCAGCAGCTTAGAGGGCAGGGGATTGGTGGGGGCTTTCTTT. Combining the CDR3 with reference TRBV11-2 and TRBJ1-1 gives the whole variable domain EAGVAQSPRYKIIEKRQSVAFWCNPISGHATLYWYQQILGQGPKLLIQFQNNGVVDDSQLPKDRFSAERLKGVDSTLKIQPAKLEDSAVYLCASSLEGRGLVGAFFGQGTRLTVV.

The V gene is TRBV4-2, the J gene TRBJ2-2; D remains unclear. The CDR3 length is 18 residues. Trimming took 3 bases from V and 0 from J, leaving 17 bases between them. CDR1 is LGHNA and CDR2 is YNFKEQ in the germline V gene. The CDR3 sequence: CASSQAVAETTNTGELFF. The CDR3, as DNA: TGTGCCAGCAGCCAGGCCGTGGCAGAGACAACGAACACCGGGGAGCTGTTTTTT.

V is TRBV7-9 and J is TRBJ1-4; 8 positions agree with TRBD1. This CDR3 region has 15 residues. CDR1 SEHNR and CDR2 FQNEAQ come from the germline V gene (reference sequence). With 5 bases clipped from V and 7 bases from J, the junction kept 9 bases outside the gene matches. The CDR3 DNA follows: TGTGCCAGCAGCCCAGACAGGGGCTTGAGTGAAAAACTGTTTTTT. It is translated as CASSPDRGLSEKLFF.

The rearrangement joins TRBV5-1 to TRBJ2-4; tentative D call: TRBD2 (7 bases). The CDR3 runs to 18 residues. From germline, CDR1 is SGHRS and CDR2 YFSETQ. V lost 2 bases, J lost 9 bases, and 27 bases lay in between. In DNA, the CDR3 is TGCGCCAGCAGCTTCCGGTACGGGGGGCCAAAATATGAAGGCATTCAGTACTTC. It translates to CASSFRYGGPKYEGIQYF.

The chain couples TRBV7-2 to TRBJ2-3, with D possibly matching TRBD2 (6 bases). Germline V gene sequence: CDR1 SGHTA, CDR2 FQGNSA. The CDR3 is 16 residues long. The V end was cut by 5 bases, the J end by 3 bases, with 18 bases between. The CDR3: CASSPRRGRTTDTQYF. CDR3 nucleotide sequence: TGTGCCAGCAGCCCACGCCGGGGGAGGACTACAGATACGCAGTATTTT.

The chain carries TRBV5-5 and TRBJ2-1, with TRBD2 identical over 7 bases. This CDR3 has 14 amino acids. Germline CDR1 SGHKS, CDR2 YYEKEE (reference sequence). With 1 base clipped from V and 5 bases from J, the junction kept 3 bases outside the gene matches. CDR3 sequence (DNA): TGTGCCAGCAGCTTGACGGGAGGCAACAATGAGCAGTTCTTC. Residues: CASSLTGGNNEQFF.

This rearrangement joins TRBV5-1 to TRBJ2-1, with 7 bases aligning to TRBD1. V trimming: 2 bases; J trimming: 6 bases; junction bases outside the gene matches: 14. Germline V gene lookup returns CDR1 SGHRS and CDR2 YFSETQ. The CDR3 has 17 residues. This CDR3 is CASSFGTYDRVANEQFF. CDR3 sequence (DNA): TGCGCCAGCAGCTTTGGGACCTATGACAGGGTAGCCAATGAGCAGTTCTTC.

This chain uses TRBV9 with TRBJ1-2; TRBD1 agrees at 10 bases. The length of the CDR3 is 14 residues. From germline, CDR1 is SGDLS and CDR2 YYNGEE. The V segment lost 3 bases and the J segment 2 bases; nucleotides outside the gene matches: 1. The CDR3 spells CASSGGQGNYGYTF. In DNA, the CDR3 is TGTGCCAGCAGCGGGGGACAGGGGAACTATGGCTACACCTTC.

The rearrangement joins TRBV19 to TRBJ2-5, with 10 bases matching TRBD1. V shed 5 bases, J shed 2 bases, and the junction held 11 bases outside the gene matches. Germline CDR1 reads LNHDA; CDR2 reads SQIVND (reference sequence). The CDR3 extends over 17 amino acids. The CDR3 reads CASSGRDRGGVQETQYF. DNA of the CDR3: TGTGCCAGTAGTGGCCGGGACAGGGGTGGAGTACAAGAGACCCAGTACTTC.

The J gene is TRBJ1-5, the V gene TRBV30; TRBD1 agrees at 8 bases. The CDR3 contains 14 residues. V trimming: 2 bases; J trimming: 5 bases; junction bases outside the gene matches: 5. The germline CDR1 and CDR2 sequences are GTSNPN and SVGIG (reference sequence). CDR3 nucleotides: TGTGCCTGGAGTCTTGGACAGGGCCATCAGCCCCAGCATTTT. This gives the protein CAWSLGQGHQPQHF.

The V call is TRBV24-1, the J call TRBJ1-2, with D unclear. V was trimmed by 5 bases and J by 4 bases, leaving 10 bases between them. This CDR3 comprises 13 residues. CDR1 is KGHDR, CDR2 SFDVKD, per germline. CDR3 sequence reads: CATSGRRGYGYTF. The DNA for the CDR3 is TGTGCCACCAGTGGACGGCGAGGCTATGGCTACACCTTC.

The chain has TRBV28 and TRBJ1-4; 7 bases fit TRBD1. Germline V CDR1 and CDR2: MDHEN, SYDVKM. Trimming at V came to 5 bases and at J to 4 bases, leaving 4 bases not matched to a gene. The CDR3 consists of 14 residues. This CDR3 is CASSTQGFNEKLFF. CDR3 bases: TGTGCCAGCAGTACACAGGGGTTTAATGAAAAACTGTTTTTT.

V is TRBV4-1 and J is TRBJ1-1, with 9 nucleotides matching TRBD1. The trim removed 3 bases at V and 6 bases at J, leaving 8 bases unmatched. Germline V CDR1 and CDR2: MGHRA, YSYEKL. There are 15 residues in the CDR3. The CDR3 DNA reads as TGCGCCAGCAGCCAGTCCGGGACAGGGTGGCCTGAAGCTTTCTTT. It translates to CASSQSGTGWPEAFF.

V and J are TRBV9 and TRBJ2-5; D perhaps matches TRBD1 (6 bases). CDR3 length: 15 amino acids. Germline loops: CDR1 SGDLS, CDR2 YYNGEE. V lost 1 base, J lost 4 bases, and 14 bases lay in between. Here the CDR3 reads CASSVTAGDTETQYF. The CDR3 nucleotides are TGTGCCAGCAGCGTAACCGCAGGGGATACAGAGACCCAGTACTTC.

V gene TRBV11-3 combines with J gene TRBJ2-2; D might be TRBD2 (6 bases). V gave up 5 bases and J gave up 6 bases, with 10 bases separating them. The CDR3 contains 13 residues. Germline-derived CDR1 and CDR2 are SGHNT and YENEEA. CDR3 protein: CASSPGVAGELFF. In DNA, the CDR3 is TGTGCCAGCAGCCCGGGAGTCGCCGGGGAGCTGTTTTTT.

The CDR3 sequence: CASSIAPGQGVTEAFF. Written as DNA, the CDR3 is TGTGCCAGTAGTATAGCACCGGGACAGGGGGTGACTGAAGCTTTCTTT. The rearrangement uses TRBV19 and TRBJ1-1; 11 positions agree with TRBD1. CDR3 length: 16 residues. After removal of 1 base from V and 5 bases from J, the junction contained 6 bases not matched to a gene. Germline CDR1 LNHDA, CDR2 SQIVND (reference sequence).

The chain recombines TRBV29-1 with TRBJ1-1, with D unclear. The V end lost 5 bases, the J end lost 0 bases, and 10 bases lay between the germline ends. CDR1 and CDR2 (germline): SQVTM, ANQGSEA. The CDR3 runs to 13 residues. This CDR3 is CSVTDNLNTEAFF. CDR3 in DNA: TGCAGCGTTACTGACAACCTGAACACTGAAGCTTTCTTT.

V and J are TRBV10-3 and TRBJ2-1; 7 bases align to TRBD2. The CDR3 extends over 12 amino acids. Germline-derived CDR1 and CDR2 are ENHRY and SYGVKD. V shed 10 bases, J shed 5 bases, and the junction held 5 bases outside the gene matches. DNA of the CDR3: TGTGCCAGCGGACTAGGTGACAATGAGCAGTTCTTC. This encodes CASGLGDNEQFF.